Each of the 16 T cell receptor beta chains below was sequenced from the same sample in a study of T cell changes during pregnancy in multiple sclerosis. Here immunoSEQ multiplex PCR was the method, and the copy in TCRdb shows in-frame clones only, minus some. In the table there are about 50,000 clones, less than 95% of which are singletons. Material: CD4+ T cells from peripheral blood mononuclear cells, obtained in the third trimester of pregnancy. These receptors came from a female donor with multiple sclerosis, enrolled in a pregnancy study.

The V call is TRBV5-6, the J call TRBJ1-1; TRBD1 aligns across 7 bases. This CDR3 comprises 15 residues. The trim removed 6 bases at V and 1 base at J, leaving 9 bases unmatched. CDR1 and CDR2 (germline): SGHDT, YYEEEE. The CDR3 region has the DNA TGTGCCAGCAACAGGCCGGGACAGCGGAACACTGAAGCTTTCTTT. Its translation is CASNRPGQRNTEAFF.

The chain has TRBV9 and TRBJ1-5; D possibly corresponds to TRBD1 (5 bases). Germline CDR1 and CDR2: SGDLS and YYNGEE. The ends were cut back, 4 bases at V and 1 base at J, with 12 bases in the middle. The CDR3 consists of 15 residues. The CDR3 region has the DNA TGTGCCAGCAGCTCGATGGGGGGAAGCAATCAGCCCCAGCATTTT. This encodes CASSSMGGSNQPQHF. Variable domain in full (rest from reference TRBV9 and TRBJ1-5): DSGVTQTPKHLITATGQRVTLRCSPRSGDLSVYWYQQSLDQGLQFLIQYYNGEERAKGNILERFSAQQFPDLHSELNLSSLELGDSALYFCASSSMGGSNQPQHFGDGTRLSIL.

This chain joins TRBV25-1 and TRBJ2-5, with 10 bases fitting TRBD1. V dropped 5 bases and J dropped 4; count of bases not matched to a gene: 10. The germline V gene encodes CDR1 MGHDK and CDR2 SYGVNS. The CDR3 has 16 residues. The chain's CDR3 is CASSSGPGQGIETQYF. In DNA form, the CDR3 reads TGTGCCAGCAGTTCAGGGCCGGGACAGGGGATAGAGACCCAGTACTTC. Combining the CDR3 with reference TRBV25-1 and TRBJ2-5 gives the whole variable domain EADIYQTPRYLVIGTGKKITLECSQTMGHDKMYWYQQDPGMELHLIHYSYGVNSTEKGDLSSESTVSRIRTEHFPLTLESARPSHTSQYLCASSSGPGQGIETQYFGPGTRLLVL.

The CDR3 sequence is CASSQGNNRVGEQYF. CDR3 DNA sequence: TGTGCCAGCAGCCAAGGAAATAACAGGGTGGGCGAGCAGTACTTC. The chain carries TRBV4-2 and TRBJ2-7, with D tentatively TRBD1 (6 bases). The CDR3 runs 15 residues. The germline CDR1 and CDR2 sequences are LGHNA and YNFKEQ. Trimming removed 1 base at V and 6 bases at J, with 16 bases between.

The chain joins TRBV19 to TRBJ2-1; 9 bases fit TRBD2. V shed 2 bases, J shed 0 bases, and the junction held 5 bases outside the gene matches. The CDR3 is 17 amino acids. Germline V lookup: CDR1 LNHDA, CDR2 SQIVND (reference sequence). CDR3 sequence reads: CASSIRWRGGSYNEQFF. DNA of the CDR3: TGTGCCAGTAGTATAAGATGGCGGGGGGGCTCCTACAATGAGCAGTTCTTC.

V and J are TRBV25-1 and TRBJ1-2; TRBD1 matches 8 bases. The CDR3 runs to 12 residues. Germline trimming cut 8 bases from V and 4 bases from J; bases unmatched to any gene: 3. CDR1 and CDR2 (germline): MGHDK, SYGVNS. In nucleotides, the CDR3 is TGTGCCAGCCTCAGGGGGCCCTATGGCTACACCTTC. Protein product: CASLRGPYGYTF.

The chain recombines TRBV9 with TRBJ1-1; D gene unclear. Germline values: CDR1 SGDLS, CDR2 YYNGEE. CDR3 size: 13 residues. With 5 bases removed from V and 5 bases from J, the gap between germline ends came to 13 bases. CDR3 bases: TGTGCCAGCAGGAGCTCTACGTCGACTGAAGCTTTCTTT. This codes for CASRSSTSTEAFF.

The rearrangement links TRBV30 to TRBJ1-2, with D possibly matching TRBD1 (5 bases). The CDR3 has 11 residues. The germline V and J ends were trimmed by 8 bases and 8 bases, with 15 bases remaining between them. Germline lookup yields CDR1 GTSNPN and CDR2 SVGIG (reference sequence). CDR3 loop: CAGGGSLGYTF. CDR3 in DNA: TGTGCCGGGGGGGGGAGTCTAGGCTACACCTTC.

The V gene is TRBV19, the J gene TRBJ1-6; 8 nucleotides agree with TRBD1. V gave up 3 bases and J gave up 6 bases; unmatched junction bases: 7. Germline-derived CDR1 and CDR2 are LNHDA and SQIVND (reference sequence). There are 16 residues in the CDR3. The CDR3 is CASSILGGQGNSPLHF. CDR3 DNA: TGTGCCAGTAGTATCCTCGGCGGACAGGGTAATTCACCCCTCCACTTT.

The rearrangement uses TRBV6-1 and TRBJ2-2; a possible D gene is TRBD2 (6 bases). CDR3 length: 14 residues. V lost 6 bases, J lost 4 bases, and 12 bases lay in between. From germline, CDR1 is MNHNS and CDR2 SASEGT. CDR3 region: CASRREDRTGELFF. CDR3 nucleotides: TGTGCCAGCAGGAGGGAGGATCGCACCGGGGAGCTGTTTTTT.

The rearrangement uses TRBV28 and TRBJ2-1, with D perhaps matching TRBD1 (6 bases). Germline values: CDR1 MDHEN, CDR2 SYDVKM. The CDR3 sequence is 13 residues long. Trimming took off 6 bases at V and 4 bases at J, with 10 bases between the two ends. The CDR3 sequence: CASRSTGYNEQFF. For the CDR3, the DNA is TGTGCCAGCAGGTCGACAGGTTACAATGAGCAGTTCTTC.

This chain connects TRBV5-8 to TRBJ1-1; tentative D call: TRBD1 (5 bases). Germline CDR1 SGHTS, CDR2 YDEGEE. Trimming took off 4 bases at V and 6 bases at J, with 22 bases between the two ends. The CDR3 runs to 16 residues. CDR3 amino acids: CASSAQFGARGAEAFF. In DNA, the CDR3 is TGTGCCAGCAGCGCCCAATTTGGGGCCCGAGGCGCTGAAGCTTTCTTT.

This chain connects TRBV7-8 to TRBJ2-1; no clear D gene. CDR3 length equals 14 residues. Trimming cost V 1 base and J 4 bases, with 8 bases left between them. Per germline, CDR1 SGHVS and CDR2 FQNEAQ. CDR3 in DNA: TGTGCCAGCAGCTTAGAGATCAGATACAATGAGCAGTTCTTC. Translation: CASSLEIRYNEQFF.

This clone was detected only once. This rearrangement joins TRBV15 to TRBJ2-1, with TRBD1 matching 9 bases. V was pared by 0 bases and J by 9 bases, with 6 bases of the junction left unmatched. CDR3 size: 15 residues. Germline V gene data show CDR1 as LNHNV and CDR2 as YYDKDF (reference sequence). The CDR3 spells CATSRDLRDRAEQFF. CDR3 sequence (DNA): TGTGCCACCAGCAGAGATCTCAGGGACAGGGCTGAGCAGTTCTTC. The entire variable domain, with the rest obtained from reference TRBV15 and TRBJ2-1, is as follows: DAMVIQNPRYQVTQFGKPVTLSCSQTLNHNVMYWYQQKSSQAPKLLFHYYDKDFNNEADTPDNFQSRRPNTSFCFLDIRSPGLGDTAMYLCATSRDLRDRAEQFFGPGTRLTVL.

V is TRBV5-1 and J is TRBJ2-2; perhaps TRBD2 as D (5 bases). V was clipped by 2 bases and J by 5 bases, with 10 bases between them. CDR1 and CDR2 (germline): SGHRS, YFSETQ. This CDR3 region has 14 residues. CDR3 nucleotides: TGCGCCAGCAGCTTAGAGGGTTCGACCGGGGAGCTGTTTTTT. It translates to CASSLEGSTGELFF.

This chain joins TRBV2 and TRBJ1-1, with 7 bases fitting TRBD1. The CDR3 consists of 14 residues. Germline V gene lookup returns CDR1 SNHLY and CDR2 FYNNEI. Trimming took 7 bases from V and 5 from J; bases not matched to a gene: 10. CDR3 residues: CASTGMTGRTEAFF. The CDR3 nucleotides read TGTGCCAGCACCGGGATGACAGGGAGGACTGAAGCTTTCTTT.